This T cell receptor beta chain was sequenced during a study of blood T cell repertoires in COVID-19. TCRdb's copy holds only in-frame clones and misses some; the assay was immunoSEQ multiplex PCR. The sample contains around 380,000 clones, over 75% of which appear only once. V was clipped by 8 bases and J by 7 bases; unmatched bases: 10. Germline values: CDR1 LGHDT, CDR2 YNNKEL (reference sequence). The CDR3 is 14 amino acids. The clonotype comes from a man under 40 who had recovered from COVID-19. V gene TRBV3-1 (or the pseudogene TRBV3-2) combines with J gene TRBJ1-2, with 10 bases aligning to TRBD1. Sequencing used PBMCs or T cells enriched from blood (not recorded which). This CDR3 reads CASFETGGSGGYTF. The CDR3 DNA sequence: TGTGCCAGCTTCGAGACAGGGGGCTCTGGTGGCTACACCTTC.